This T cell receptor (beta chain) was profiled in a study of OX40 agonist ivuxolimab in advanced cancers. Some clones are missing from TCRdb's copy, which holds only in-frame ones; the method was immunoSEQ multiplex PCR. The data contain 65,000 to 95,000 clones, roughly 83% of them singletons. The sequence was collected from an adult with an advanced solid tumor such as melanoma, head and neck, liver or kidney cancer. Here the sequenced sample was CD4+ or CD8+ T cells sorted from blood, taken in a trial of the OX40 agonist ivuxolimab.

The CDR3 sequence: CASSPPGLVDEQFF. The DNA of the CDR3 is TGTGCCAGCAGCCCTCCGGGACTAGTAGATGAGCAGTTCTTC. V and J are TRBV7-9 and TRBJ2-1; TRBD2 aligns across 8 bases. This CDR3 has 14 amino acids. Germline CDR1 is SEHNR and CDR2 is FQNEAQ (reference sequence). With V trimmed by 5 bases and J by 8 bases, 8 bases remained unmatched.